These T cell receptor beta chains were read from a single sample in a study of T cell responses to AZD1222 COVID-19 vaccine. Profiling relied on immunoSEQ multiplex PCR, and the TCRdb table lists in-frame clones only, not all of them. The data show over 95,000 clones, around 89% seen once. The starting material was peripheral blood, obtained 28 days after the second AZD1222 dose. The receptors originated from an adult who received the AZD1222 COVID-19 vaccine. Both conserved end residues are part of each CDR3. The D gene is left open where the match is weak.

v_gene,d_gene,len,j_gene,CDR3aa,CDR3nt
TRBV25-1,-,17,TRBJ2-1,CASTPSGKRFSYNEQFF,TGTGCCAGCACCCCAAGTGGGAAGCGGTTCTCCTACAATGAGCAGTTCTTC
TRBV7-3,-,15,TRBJ1-3,CASSLMGTTGNTIYF,TGTGCCAGCAGCTTAATGGGTACTACTGGAAACACCATATATTTT
TRBV10-2,-,15,TRBJ1-4,CASSDSKATNEKLFF,TGCGCCAGCAGTGACTCGAAAGCAACTAATGAAAAACTGTTTTTT
TRBV6-2/TRBV6-3,-,14,TRBJ2-5,CASSLPTGQETQYF,TGTGCCAGCAGTCTACCGACAGGACAAGAGACCCAGTACTTC
TRBV4-3,-,15,TRBJ2-3,CASSVEGRSTDTQYF,TGCGCCAGCAGCGTAGAAGGCAGGAGCACAGATACGCAGTATTTT
TRBV5-1,-,14,TRBJ1-1,CASSLGGGATEAFF,TGCGCCAGCAGCCTTGGTGGCGGGGCCACTGAAGCTTTCTTT
TRBV9,-,14,TRBJ1-3,CASSVDILGNTIYF,TGTGCCAGCAGCGTAGACATTCTCGGAAACACCATATATTTT
TRBV28,-,11,TRBJ1-2,CASMDGYGYTF,TGTGCCAGCATGGATGGGTATGGCTACACCTTC
TRBV7-2,TRBD2,15,TRBJ2-3,CASSNRLAGGDTQYF,TGTGCCAGCAGCAACCGACTAGCGGGGGGAGATACGCAGTATTTT
TRBV7-2,-,15,TRBJ2-5,CASSLGATTAETQYF,TGTGCCAGCAGCTTAGGGGCCACCACTGCGGAGACCCAGTACTTC
TRBV27,TRBD1,15,TRBJ1-6,CASSRRDRGNSPLHF,TGTGCCAGCAGTAGGAGGGACAGGGGAAATTCACCCCTCCACTTT
TRBV12-3/TRBV12-4,TRBD2,12,TRBJ2-5,CASSGTGGPPYF,TGTGCCAGCAGTGGGACGGGGGGGCCTCCGTACTTC
TRBV3-1/TRBV3-2,-,14,TRBJ1-2,CASSQRQGFYGYTF,TGTGCCAGCAGCCAACGGCAGGGGTTCTATGGCTACACCTTC
TRBV6-5,-,12,TRBJ1-1,CASTGGSTEAFF,TGTGCCAGCACTGGGGGGAGTACTGAAGCTTTCTTT
TRBV19,-,13,TRBJ1-4,CAASSTGNEKLFF,TGTGCCGCCAGTAGTACGGGTAATGAAAAACTGTTTTTT